Below are 10 T cell receptor beta chains sequenced from a single sample in a study of identical twins. TCRdb independently ran MiXCR on the 5' RACE reads; one entry per CDR3 protein. The sample contains 500,000 to 600,000 distinct CDR3 sequences, less than 25% of which appear only once. Another study also made use of these data, one on T cells expressing NK-cell markers.

The sequenced sample was CD4+ T cells sorted from blood. These receptors all stem from a woman younger than 30 in good health.

This clonotype was detected a few times. The chain carries TRBV9 and TRBJ2-6; D unclear. Trimming removed 3 bases from V and 0 bases from J, with 10 bases in between. Germline V lookup: CDR1 SGDLS, CDR2 YYNGEE. The length of the CDR3 is 16 residues. CDR3 bases: TGTGCCAGCAGCGCCAGACCCTACTCTGGGGCCAACGTCCTGACTTTC. Translating it yields CASSARPYSGANVLTF. Using reference TRBV9 and TRBJ2-6 for the parts outside the CDR3, the full variable domain is DSGVTQTPKHLITATGQRVTLRCSPRSGDLSVYWYQQSLDQGLQFLIQYYNGEERAKGNILERFSAQQFPDLHSELNLSSLELGDSALYFCASSARPYSGANVLTFGAGSRLTVL.

This chain joins TRBV5-1 and TRBJ2-3; D gene uncertain. Germline CDR1 SGHRS, CDR2 YFSETQ. Trimming cost V 0 bases and J 4 bases, with 9 bases left between them. CDR3 length: 14 amino acids. Here the CDR3 reads CASSLASVPDTQYF. CDR3 DNA sequence: TGCGCCAGCAGCTTGGCTTCAGTACCAGATACGCAGTATTTT.

The chain combines TRBV6-1 with TRBJ2-7; 7 bases agree with TRBD1. V was clipped by 5 bases and J by 6 bases; unmatched bases: 7. The CDR3 is 13 residues long. Germline V CDR1 and CDR2: MNHNS, SASEGT. CDR3 protein: CASSLGQVAEQYF. CDR3 nucleotides: TGTGCCAGCAGTCTCGGACAGGTCGCCGAGCAGTACTTC.

This clonotype showed up just a few times. The rearrangement joins TRBV20-1 to TRBJ2-4; 9 bases match TRBD1. V lost 5 bases, J lost 2 bases, and 1 base stayed unmatched. There are 13 residues in the CDR3. The germline CDR1 and CDR2 sequences are DFQATT and SNEGSKA (reference sequence). The CDR3 DNA reads TGCAGTGCTGGGACAGGGACCAAAAACATTCAGTACTTC. Translated, it gives CSAGTGTKNIQYF.

The CDR3 DNA follows: TGTGCCAGCAGCTTGGGGTACAGGGAACAAGAGACCCAGTACTTC. It encodes CASSLGYREQETQYF. The chain combines TRBV11-3 with TRBJ2-5; weak D call: TRBD1 (6 bases). The CDR3 runs to 15 residues. With 3 bases removed from V and 2 bases from J, the gap between germline ends came to 13 bases. CDR1 and CDR2 (germline): SGHNT, YENEEA.

This clonotype came up a few times. At one end, the junction sequence differs from germline, possibly due to a read error. The CDR3 bases are TGTGCCAGCAGCCTAGCGCCTGAAGATACGCAGTATTTT. Translated: CASSLAPEDTQYF. J is TRBJ2-3 and V is TRBV7-2; D is perhaps TRBD2 (6 bases). Germline CDR1 reads SGHTA; CDR2 reads FQGNSA. The CDR3 is made up of 13 amino acids. The full variable domain, its missing parts supplied by reference TRBV7-2 and TRBJ2-3, is GAGVSQSPSNKVTEKGKDVELRCDPISGHTALYWYRQSLGQGLEFLIYFQGNSAPDKSGLPSDRFSAERTGGSVSTLTIQRTQQEDSAVYLCASSLAPEDTQYFGPGTRLTVL.

The chain uses TRBV7-9 and TRBJ1-6; perhaps TRBD1 as D (5 bases). V lost 3 bases and J lost 6, with 12 bases in between. Germline CDR1 reads SEHNR; CDR2 reads FQNEAQ (reference sequence). This CDR3 spans 15 amino acids. For the CDR3, the DNA is TGTGCCAGCAGCTTGACGGGGACTCGTAATTCACCCCTCCACTTT. Its protein is CASSLTGTRNSPLHF.

In this sample, this clonotype turned up a few times. CDR3 in amino acids: CASSNSGLEANVLTF. Written as DNA, the CDR3 is TGTGCCAGCAGCAATTCCGGTCTGGAGGCCAACGTCCTGACTTTC. The chain employs TRBV6-1 and TRBJ2-6; the D is unclear. From germline, CDR1 is MNHNS and CDR2 SASEGT. Trimming cost V 6 bases and J 6 bases, with 15 bases left between them. This CDR3 contains 15 residues.

This clonotype was seen only a few times. The chain carries TRBV5-1 and TRBJ2-1, with 10 positions matching TRBD2. This CDR3 is built from 16 residues. The V gene end was trimmed by 2 bases and the J gene end by 4 bases; junction bases not matched to a gene: 6. CDR1 and CDR2 from the germline V gene are SGHRS and YFSETQ. For the CDR3, the DNA is TGCGCCAGCAGCTTAAATAGCGGGGGGCCATACAATGAGCAGTTCTTC. It is translated as CASSLNSGGPYNEQFF.

The chain carries TRBV9 and TRBJ1-2, with a tentative D call TRBD1 (6 bases). The CDR3 is made up of 15 amino acids. Germline values: CDR1 SGDLS, CDR2 YYNGEE. Trimming stripped 3 bases from V and 8 bases from J, with 20 bases between. CDR3 DNA: TGTGCCAGCAGCGGTATACAGGGTAGGGCTCAAGGCTACACCTTC. Amino acid sequence: CASSGIQGRAQGYTF.